The 27 T cell receptor beta chains presented below share a single source sample, sequenced in a study of beta chain features in type 1 diabetes. Study observations and caveats: Shorter TCRB CDR3s, moderately but significantly so, marked every one of the four CD4+ subsets in Type 1 diabetes patients.

The whole isolated RNA underwent reverse transcription, so sequencing captured expressed TCRB transcripts. Only in-frame clones appear in the TCRdb table, and some are missing; sequencing was by immunoSEQ multiplex PCR. The table lists about 15,000 clones, approximately 68% of them singletons. These receptors have no identified antigens. Material for sequencing was stem cell memory CD4+ T cells from blood. These receptors all come from a woman aged 18 to 35 with type 1 diabetes.

The V call is TRBV6-5, the J call TRBJ1-6; D remains unclear. Trimming shortened V by 0 bases and J by 8 bases, and 11 bases separated the two germline ends. CDR1 MNHEY and CDR2 SVGAGI come from the germline V gene. This CDR3 is 15 amino acids long. CDR3: CASSYSRRQDSPLHF. DNA for the CDR3: TGTGCCAGCAGTTACTCGCGCAGGCAGGATTCACCCCTCCACTTT.

A few counts support this clone. The V gene is TRBV28, the J gene TRBJ1-1; TRBD1 matches 9 bases. Germline V gene data show CDR1 as MDHEN and CDR2 as SYDVKM. The CDR3 sequence is 15 residues long. V was clipped by 1 base and J by 5 bases; unmatched bases: 5. The CDR3 DNA follows: TGTGCCAGCAGTTTATTGGGACAGGGTCGAACTGAAGCTTTCTTT. It yields the protein CASSLLGQGRTEAFF.

V is TRBV7-6 and J is TRBJ1-6, with D perhaps TRBD1 (6 bases). The CDR3 is 14 amino acids. Trimming removed 5 bases at V and 10 bases at J, with 15 bases between. Looked up from germline, CDR1 is SGHVS and CDR2 is FNYEAQ. Here the CDR3 DNA reads TGTGCCAGCAGCCCGTCACAGGGATACTCACCCCTCCACTTT. Amino acid sequence: CASSPSQGYSPLHF.

This clone was observed a handful of times. The gene calls are TRBV29-1 and TRBJ1-1, with D possibly matching TRBD1 (5 bases). Germline V gives CDR1 SQVTM, CDR2 ANQGSEA. The ends were cut back, 5 bases at V and 3 bases at J, with 13 bases in the middle. The CDR3 contains 13 residues. The CDR3 sequence: CSVLGRWDTEAFF. The CDR3 nucleotides read TGCAGCGTTTTGGGGCGTTGGGACACTGAAGCTTTCTTT.

This chain connects TRBV20-1 to TRBJ2-1, with D maybe TRBD2 (5 bases). Deletions cut 6 bases from V and 8 bases from J, with 8 bases between. CDR1 is DFQATT and CDR2 is SNEGSKA in the germline V gene (reference sequence). CDR3 length equals 10 residues. CDR3: CSAKDYEQFF. As DNA, the CDR3 is TGCAGTGCCAAGGACTATGAGCAGTTCTTC.

About this clone itself: This sample includes further DNA sequences coding for the same CDR3. The chain combines TRBV2 with TRBJ2-7, with TRBD1 as a possible D gene (5 bases). Trimming removed 2 bases from V and 2 bases from J, with 7 bases in between. Germline loops: CDR1 SNHLY, CDR2 FYNNEI. This CDR3 is built from 13 residues. The CDR3 coding sequence is TGTGCCAGCAGTGAACAGGGTCCCTACGAGCAGTACTTC. Protein: CASSEQGPYEQYF. Full variable domain (outside the CDR3, taken from reference TRBV2 and TRBJ2-7): EPEVTQTPSHQVTQMGQEVILRCVPISNHLYFYWYRQILGQKVEFLVSFYNNEISEKSEIFDDQFSVERPDGSNFTLKIRSTKLEDSAMYFCASSEQGPYEQYFGPGTRLTVT.

The V call is TRBV19, the J call TRBJ2-6, with D possibly TRBD1 on 6 matching bases. CDR3 length equals 17 residues. Trimming stripped 6 bases from V and 2 bases from J, with 17 bases between. Per the germline V gene, CDR1 is LNHDA and CDR2 is SQIVND (reference sequence). The CDR3 nucleotides are TGTGCCAGTAGCCGGAATACAGGGTCTCCTGGGGCCAACGTCCTGACTTTC. It codes for CASSRNTGSPGANVLTF.

This chain connects TRBV10-3 to TRBJ2-3; perhaps TRBD1 as D (6 bases). Germline V gives CDR1 ENHRY, CDR2 SYGVKD. V lost 5 bases and J lost 1, with 7 bases in between. The length of the CDR3 is 13 residues. The CDR3 protein is CAISRQGTDTQYF. The CDR3 nucleotides read TGTGCCATCAGTAGACAGGGCACAGATACGCAGTATTTT.

This rearrangement joins TRBV29-1 to TRBJ2-7; 9 bases line up with TRBD1. This CDR3 is built from 13 residues. Germline V gives CDR1 SQVTM, CDR2 ANQGSEA. Trimming took 3 bases from V and 4 from J; bases not matched to a gene: 4. This CDR3 reads CSVEETGGYEQYF. The CDR3 bases are TGCAGCGTTGAGGAGACAGGGGGGTACGAGCAGTACTTC.

The chain couples TRBV5-1 to TRBJ2-2, with D possibly matching TRBD1 (6 bases). V was trimmed by 1 base and J by 4 bases, leaving 11 bases between them. Germline V gives CDR1 SGHRS, CDR2 YFSETQ. The CDR3 extends over 15 amino acids. In DNA form, the CDR3 reads TGCGCCAGCAGCTTGCAGGGGCCGAGCACCGGGGAGCTGTTTTTT. Its translation is CASSLQGPSTGELFF.

CDR3 nucleotides: TGTGCCAGCAGTCAGCGGACAGGGAACAATGAGCAGTTCTTC. Translation: CASSQRTGNNEQFF. The rearrangement links TRBV6-5 to TRBJ2-1; 8 nucleotides agree with TRBD1. With 5 bases clipped from V and 5 bases from J, the junction kept 5 bases outside the gene matches. The CDR3 extends over 14 amino acids. Germline V gene data show CDR1 as MNHEY and CDR2 as SVGAGI.

The V gene is TRBV27, the J gene TRBJ1-2, with 7 positions matching TRBD1. This CDR3 contains 15 residues. Germline V gives CDR1 MNHEY, CDR2 SMNVEV (reference sequence). The V segment lost 2 bases and the J segment 5 bases; nucleotides outside the gene matches: 8. The CDR3 here is CASSLRSGTDYGYTF. As DNA, the CDR3 is TGTGCCAGCAGTTTAAGATCCGGGACAGATTATGGCTACACCTTC.

J is TRBJ1-2 and V is TRBV29-1; no definite D call. There are 15 residues in the CDR3. Per the germline V gene, CDR1 is SQVTM and CDR2 is ANQGSEA. With 6 bases removed from V and 9 bases from J, the gap between germline ends came to 26 bases. CDR3 sequence: CSVARGPSGFGSYTF. The CDR3 DNA sequence: TGCAGCGTAGCCCGCGGCCCCAGCGGCTTTGGGAGCTACACCTTC.

A few counts support this clone. This chain links TRBV5-1 with TRBJ2-5; D may be TRBD1 (6 bases). The V and J ends lost 4 bases and 3 bases respectively, with 10 bases between them. Looked up from germline, CDR1 is SGHRS and CDR2 is YFSETQ. The CDR3 is 13 residues long. The CDR3 DNA reads TGCGCCAGCAGCGGGGGCCCGAAAGAGACCCAGTACTTC. Protein: CASSGGPKETQYF.

The rearrangement uses TRBV19 and TRBJ2-3; 10 positions match TRBD2. Germline CDR1 is LNHDA and CDR2 is SQIVND (reference sequence). The CDR3 is 17 amino acids. Trimming at V came to 6 bases and at J to 2 bases, leaving 11 bases not matched to a gene. The CDR3 bases are TGTGCCAGTAGCAGCCCCCGACTAGCGGGTTCCACAGATACGCAGTATTTT. Protein: CASSSPRLAGSTDTQYF.

This clone came up a few times. This chain joins TRBV25-1 and TRBJ2-5; the D gene is possibly TRBD1 (7 bases). Per the germline V gene, CDR1 is MGHDK and CDR2 is SYGVNS. Trimming removed 6 bases at V and 5 bases at J, with 10 bases between. The CDR3 contains 12 residues. The CDR3 DNA follows: TGTGCCAGCAGCGCAGGGGGGGAGACCCAGTACTTC. It is translated as CASSAGGETQYF.

The chain carries TRBV7-2 and TRBJ2-5, with D uncertain. The germline V gene has CDR1 SGHTA and CDR2 FQGNSA. V was trimmed by 1 base and J by 5 bases, leaving 17 bases between them. The CDR3 length is 16 residues. Written as DNA, the CDR3 is TGTGCCAGCAGCTTAGATAGCCCCCTCGAAGCGGAGACCCAGTACTTC. Translating gives CASSLDSPLEAETQYF.

This chain links TRBV5-4 with TRBJ2-5, with 10 bases that match TRBD2. The length of the CDR3 is 16 residues. CDR1 and CDR2 (germline): SGHNT, YYREEE (reference sequence). Trimming at V came to 10 bases and at J to 3 bases, leaving 15 bases not matched to a gene. The CDR3 reads CAAVNRAGGIKETQYF. CDR3 nucleotide sequence: TGTGCCGCTGTGAATAGAGCGGGAGGGATTAAAGAGACCCAGTACTTC.

V and J are TRBV7-2 and TRBJ1-5, with 8 nucleotides matching TRBD1. CDR1 is SGHTA, CDR2 FQGNSA, per germline. The J segment lost 6 bases and the V segment lost 5 bases, leaving 9 bases of the junction unmatched. CDR3 length equals 15 residues. Here the CDR3 DNA reads TGTGCCAGCAGCACGAACAGGGGGGATAGTCAGCCCCAGCATTTT. It yields the protein CASSTNRGDSQPQHF. The full variable domain, rest sourced from reference TRBV7-2 and TRBJ1-5, is GAGVSQSPSNKVTEKGKDVELRCDPISGHTALYWYRQSLGQGLEFLIYFQGNSAPDKSGLPSDRFSAERTGGSVSTLTIQRTQQEDSAVYLCASSTNRGDSQPQHFGDGTRLSIL.

The J gene is TRBJ2-4, the V gene TRBV7-2, with a possible D match to TRBD2 (6 bases). The CDR3 runs 15 residues. Trimming pared 5 bases from V and 0 bases from J, leaving 11 bases between. Germline V lookup: CDR1 SGHTA, CDR2 FQGNSA. CDR3 sequence: CASSTGGLAKNIQYF. In nucleotides, the CDR3 is TGTGCCAGCAGCACCGGGGGACTAGCCAAAAACATTCAGTACTTC.

The rearrangement joins TRBV5-1 to TRBJ1-2, with 8 positions matching TRBD1. V shed 4 bases and J 3 bases; nucleotides not matched to a gene: 2. The germline V gene has CDR1 SGHRS and CDR2 YFSETQ. This CDR3 comprises 13 residues. For the CDR3, the DNA is TGCGCCAGCAGCGCGACAGGGGACTATGGCTACACCTTC. It codes for CASSATGDYGYTF.

V usage is TRBV6-6 and J usage is TRBJ2-7; no reliable D call. The V end was cut by 2 bases, the J end by 7 bases, with 12 bases between. The CDR3 sequence is 13 residues long. Germline values: CDR1 MNHNY, CDR2 SVGAGI (reference sequence). The CDR3 nucleotides are TGTGCCAGCAGTTACGCACCCACATGGGAGCAGTACTTC. Encoded protein: CASSYAPTWEQYF.

This clone has a handful of counts. CDR3 nucleotides: TGCGCCAGCAGCCAGGGTGACAGGGTCGATGGCTACACCTTC. It is translated as CASSQGDRVDGYTF. The gene calls are TRBV4-1 and TRBJ1-2; 7 bases are a match to TRBD1. Per the germline V gene, CDR1 is MGHRA and CDR2 is YSYEKL. V shed 3 bases, J shed 6 bases, and the junction held 7 bases outside the gene matches. This CDR3 region has 14 residues.

This clone was observed a handful of times. The CDR3: CSVARSGTDTQYF. The DNA for the CDR3 is TGCAGCGTTGCAAGGAGTGGGACAGATACGCAGTATTTT. The genes are TRBV29-1 and TRBJ2-3; D gene unclear. The CDR3 length is 13 residues. Trimming removed 4 bases at V and 3 bases at J, with 11 bases between. Germline V gene data show CDR1 as SQVTM and CDR2 as ANQGSEA.

The chain carries TRBV7-9 and TRBJ2-2; a weak D match, TRBD1 (5 bases). Germline CDR1 reads SEHNR; CDR2 reads FQNEAQ (reference sequence). Trimming cost V 8 bases and J 7 bases, with 20 bases left between them. The CDR3 covers 15 residues. CDR3: CASGILAGRGGELFF. The DNA of the CDR3 is TGTGCCAGCGGTATTTTGGCAGGGCGAGGCGGGGAGCTGTTTTTT. Full variable domain (remainder filled in from reference TRBV7-9 and TRBJ2-2): DTGVSQNPRHKITKRGQNVTFRCDPISEHNRLYWYRQTLGQGPEFLTYFQNEAQLEKSRLLSDRFSAERPKGSFSTLEIQRTEQGDSAMYLCASGILAGRGGELFFGEGSRLTVL.

A few counts support this clone. This chain uses TRBV5-1 with TRBJ2-7; D uncertain. Germline-derived CDR1 and CDR2 are SGHRS and YFSETQ. The CDR3 consists of 13 residues. Trimming stripped 4 bases from V and 3 bases from J, with 11 bases between. The CDR3 coding sequence is TGCGCCAGCAGCCCCATGGCATTCTACGAGCAGTACTTC. It translates to CASSPMAFYEQYF.

This sequence joins TRBV9 and TRBJ1-2, with 8 positions matching TRBD1. This CDR3 has 13 amino acids. Germline trimming cut 4 bases from V and 8 bases from J; bases unmatched to any gene: 7. CDR1 and CDR2 (germline): SGDLS, YYNGEE. CDR3 coding DNA: TGTGCCAGCAGCCCAGGGGGCGGGTTCGGCTACACCTTC. This gives the protein CASSPGGGFGYTF.